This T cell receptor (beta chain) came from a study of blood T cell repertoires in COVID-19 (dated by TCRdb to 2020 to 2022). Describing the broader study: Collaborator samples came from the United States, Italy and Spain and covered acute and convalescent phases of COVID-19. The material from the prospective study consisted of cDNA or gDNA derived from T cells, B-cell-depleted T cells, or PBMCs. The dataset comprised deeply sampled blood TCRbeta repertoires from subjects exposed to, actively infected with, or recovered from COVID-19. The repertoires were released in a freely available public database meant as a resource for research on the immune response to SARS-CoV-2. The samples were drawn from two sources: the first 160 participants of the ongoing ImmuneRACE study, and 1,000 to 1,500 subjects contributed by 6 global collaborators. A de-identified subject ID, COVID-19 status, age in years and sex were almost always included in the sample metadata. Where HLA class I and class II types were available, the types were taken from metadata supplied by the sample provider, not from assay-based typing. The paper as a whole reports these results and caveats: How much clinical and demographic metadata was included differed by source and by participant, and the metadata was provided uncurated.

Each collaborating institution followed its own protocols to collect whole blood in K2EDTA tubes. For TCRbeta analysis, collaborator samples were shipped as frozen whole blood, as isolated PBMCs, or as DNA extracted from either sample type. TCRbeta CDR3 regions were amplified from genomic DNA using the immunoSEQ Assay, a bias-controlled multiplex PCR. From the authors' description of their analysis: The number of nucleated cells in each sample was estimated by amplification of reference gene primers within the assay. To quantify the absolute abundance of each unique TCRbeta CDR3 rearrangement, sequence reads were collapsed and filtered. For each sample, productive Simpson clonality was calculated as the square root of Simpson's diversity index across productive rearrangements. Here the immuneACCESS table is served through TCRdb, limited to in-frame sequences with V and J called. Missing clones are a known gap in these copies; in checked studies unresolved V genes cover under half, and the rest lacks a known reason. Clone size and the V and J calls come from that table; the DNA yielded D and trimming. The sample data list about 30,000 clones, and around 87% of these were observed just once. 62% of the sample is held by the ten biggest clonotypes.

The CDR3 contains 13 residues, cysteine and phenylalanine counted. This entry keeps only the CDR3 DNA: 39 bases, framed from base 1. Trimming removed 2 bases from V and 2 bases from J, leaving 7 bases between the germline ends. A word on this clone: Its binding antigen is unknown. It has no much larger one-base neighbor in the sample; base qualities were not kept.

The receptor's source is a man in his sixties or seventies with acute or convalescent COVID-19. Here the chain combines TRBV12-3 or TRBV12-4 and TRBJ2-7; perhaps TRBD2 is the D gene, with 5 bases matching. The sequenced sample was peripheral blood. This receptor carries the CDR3 CASSLLGAYEQYF. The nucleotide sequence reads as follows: TGTGCCAGCAGTTTACTGGGAGCCTACGAGCAGTACTTC.